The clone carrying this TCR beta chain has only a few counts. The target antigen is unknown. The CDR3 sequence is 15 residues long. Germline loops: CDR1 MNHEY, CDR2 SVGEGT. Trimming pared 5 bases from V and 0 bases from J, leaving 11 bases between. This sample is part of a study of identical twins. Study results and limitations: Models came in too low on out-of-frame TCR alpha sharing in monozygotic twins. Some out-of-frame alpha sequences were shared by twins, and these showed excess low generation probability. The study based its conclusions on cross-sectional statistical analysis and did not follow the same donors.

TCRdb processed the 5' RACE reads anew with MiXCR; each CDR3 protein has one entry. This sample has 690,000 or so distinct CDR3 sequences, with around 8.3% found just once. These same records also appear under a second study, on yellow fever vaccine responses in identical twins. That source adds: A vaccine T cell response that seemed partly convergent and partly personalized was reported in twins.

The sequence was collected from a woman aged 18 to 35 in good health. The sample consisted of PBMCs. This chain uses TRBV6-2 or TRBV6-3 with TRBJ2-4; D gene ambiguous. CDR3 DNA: TGTGCCAGCAGTGCAAGTCTTGTAGCCAAAAACATTCAGTACTTC. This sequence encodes CASSASLVAKNIQYF.